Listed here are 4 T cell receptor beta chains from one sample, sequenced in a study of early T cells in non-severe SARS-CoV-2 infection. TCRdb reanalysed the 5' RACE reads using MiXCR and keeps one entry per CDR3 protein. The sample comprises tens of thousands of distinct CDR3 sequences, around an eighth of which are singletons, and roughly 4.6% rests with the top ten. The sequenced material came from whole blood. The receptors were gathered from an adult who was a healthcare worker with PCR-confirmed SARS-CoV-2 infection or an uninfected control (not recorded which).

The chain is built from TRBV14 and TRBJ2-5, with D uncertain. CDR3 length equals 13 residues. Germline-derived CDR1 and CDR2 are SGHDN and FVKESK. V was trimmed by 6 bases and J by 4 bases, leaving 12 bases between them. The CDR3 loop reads CASSKEGSETQYF. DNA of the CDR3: TGTGCCAGCAGTAAGGAAGGGTCAGAGACCCAGTACTTC.

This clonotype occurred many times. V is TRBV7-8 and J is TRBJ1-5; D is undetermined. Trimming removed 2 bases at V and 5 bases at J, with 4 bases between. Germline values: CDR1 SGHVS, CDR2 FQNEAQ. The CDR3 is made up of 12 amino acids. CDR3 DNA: TGTGCCAGCAGCTTATTCGATCAGCCCCAGCATTTT. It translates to CASSLFDQPQHF.

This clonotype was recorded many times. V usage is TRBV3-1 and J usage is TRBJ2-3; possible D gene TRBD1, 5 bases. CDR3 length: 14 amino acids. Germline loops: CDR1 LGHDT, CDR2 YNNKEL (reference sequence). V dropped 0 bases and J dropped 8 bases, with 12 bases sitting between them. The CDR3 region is CASSQEGQSGTQYF. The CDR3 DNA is TGTGCCAGCAGCCAAGAAGGACAATCCGGTACGCAGTATTTT.

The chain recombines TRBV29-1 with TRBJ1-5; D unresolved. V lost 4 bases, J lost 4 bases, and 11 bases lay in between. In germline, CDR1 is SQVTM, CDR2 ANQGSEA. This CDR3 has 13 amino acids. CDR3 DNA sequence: TGCAGCGTTGCGGAGGGAAGGAATCAGCCCCAGCATTTT. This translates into CSVAEGRNQPQHF.